Reported below is one T cell receptor (beta chain). Its antigen is as yet unknown. V was cut by 5 bases and J by 7 bases, with 15 bases left in between. Germline V gene sequence: CDR1 LGHDT, CDR2 YNNKEL (reference sequence). CDR3 length: 14 amino acids. The source of the sample is a study of molecular identifiers for immune sequencing clone quantification. Findings of the study overall: Identical TCR molecules that share a barcode could lead to an underestimation of highly expanded clone sizes. It was shown that clones above 20 RNA copies held over 98% of effector molecules, but under 1% in naive cells.

Listed TCR primers, together with previously described methods, were used for the bulk TCR libraries. TCRdb analysed the PCR reads with MiXCR anew, one entry per CDR3 protein. The sample contains over 550,000 distinct CDR3 sequences, about 25% of which appear only once. Sample: naive CD8+ T cells from blood, with Jurkat cell RNA spiked in. Indicated subset: FACS-sorted CD8+CD4-CCR7+CD45RA+ naive T cells. This TCR derives from a human donor in good health. Some libraries in this study had Jurkat cell RNA spiked in. V is TRBV3-1 and J is TRBJ2-1, with D possibly TRBD1 on 5 matching bases. CDR3 amino acids: CASSKGRGWNEQFF. The CDR3 bases are TGTGCCAGCAGCAAAGGTAGGGGTTGGAATGAGCAGTTCTTC.